The rows below give T cell receptor beta chains drawn from one sample of a study of blood T cell repertoires in COVID-19. Clones were read by immunoSEQ multiplex PCR, and TCRdb kept only the in-frame ones, dropping some. The sample has 150,000 to 200,000 clones; around nine tenths are singletons. Sequencing was performed on peripheral blood. All receptors derive from a man aged 35-49 years with acute or convalescent COVID-19. Both conserved end residues are part of each CDR3. A D gene is named only where the DNA matches it firmly. Clone size is stated in some rows and not others, as once, few, many or a class when expanded.

TRBJ1-1 . TRBV5-1 . TGCGCCAGCAGCTTGATAGCACAGGAGAACACTGAAGCTTTCTTT CASSLIAQENTEAFF
TRBJ2-2 TRBD2 TRBV5-1 once TGCGCCAGCAGCGATGGACTAGCGGGGTGGAACACCGGGGAGCTGTTTTTT CASSDGLAGWNTGELFF
TRBJ1-1 TRBD1 TRBV6-6 . TGTGCCAGCAGTCCGTCCCGGGACAGGGTAGGTTGGACTGAAGCTTTCTTT CASSPSRDRVGWTEAFF
TRBJ1-2 TRBD1 TRBV15 once TGTGCCACCAGCAGGGGAGGGACAGGGCAAGGCTACACCTTC CATSRGGTGQGYTF
TRBJ1-3 TRBD1 TRBV5-8 . TGTGCCAGCAGGGAGACAGGGTCAGGAAACACCATATATTTT CASRETGSGNTIYF
TRBJ2-5 TRBD2 TRBV27 . TGTGCCAGCAGTTTATCTGGGACGGCGGGGGGGGTCTTGGGGACCCAGTACTTC CASSLSGTAGGVLGTQYF
TRBJ1-1 . TRBV19 . TGTGCCAGTAGTGGACAGTCTGGGGTGGGCCTCGGTGAAGCTTTCTTT CASSGQSGVGLGEAFF
TRBJ2-2 TRBD2 TRBV5-4 . TGTGCCAGCAGCGCCCCTAGCGGGGAAGCGAACACCGGGGAGCTGTTTTTT CASSAPSGEANTGELFF
TRBJ1-2 TRBD1 TRBV19 . TGTGCCACCAACGACAGGGGCTATGGCTACACCTTC CATNDRGYGYTF
TRBJ1-3 . TRBV7-2 . TGTGCCAGCAGCTTAACCTGGCCAGGGGCTGGAAACACCATATATTTT CASSLTWPGAGNTIYF
TRBJ2-1 TRBD2 TRBV27 . TGTGCCAGCAGTCCCGGGACTAGCGGGGTCTACAATGAGCAGTTCTTC CASSPGTSGVYNEQFF
TRBJ1-1 . TRBV6-5 . TGTGCCAGCAGTTACGAGGGCTCCGGAGAAGCTTTCTTT CASSYEGSGEAFF
TRBJ1-3 . TRBV30 . TGTGCCTGCACAGGCTCTGGAAACACCATATATTTT CACTGSGNTIYF
TRBJ2-7 . TRBV30 . TGTGCCTGGAGTGACCAGGGCCCCTACGAGCAGTACTTC CAWSDQGPYEQYF
TRBJ2-1 . TRBV5-1 . TGCGCCAGCAGCTGGAGCCTGGGCTCCTACAATGAGCAGTTCTTC CASSWSLGSYNEQFF
TRBJ2-2 . TRBV3-1/TRBV3-2 . TGTGCCAGCAGCCACGAGGGCGGCGGTACCGGGGAGCTGTTTTTT CASSHEGGGTGELFF
TRBJ1-1 . TRBV6-5 . TGTGCCAGCAGTTACGGGGCACCCAACACTGAAGCTTTCTTT CASSYGAPNTEAFF
TRBJ2-7 TRBD1 TRBV14 . TGTGCCAGCAGCCAAGATCTGCCAGGGGGATTCGACGAGCAGTACTTC CASSQDLPGGFDEQYF
TRBJ1-4 TRBD1 TRBV6-2/TRBV6-3 once TGTGCCAGCAGTTCTGACGTTAAGAAGGACAGGCCTAATGAAAAACTGTTTTTT CASSSDVKKDRPNEKLFF
TRBJ2-5 TRBD1 TRBV5-1 . TGCGCCAGCAGCTTGGCGGGACAGGCCCGGCGGAGAGAGACCCAGTACTTC CASSLAGQARRRETQYF
TRBJ1-2 . TRBV15 . TGTGCCACCAGCAGAGGACAGAAAAGCTATGGCTACACCTTC CATSRGQKSYGYTF
TRBJ2-7 . TRBV7-2 . TGTGCCAGCAGCTTAACGCCGACTTACGAGCAGTACTTC CASSLTPTYEQYF
TRBJ2-1 TRBD2 TRBV7-6 . TGTGCCAGCAGCTTAGTTGTGGCGGGGGGTCTGGGAAATGAGCAGTTCTTC CASSLVVAGGLGNEQFF
TRBJ2-2 TRBD2 TRBV11-2 . TGTGCCAGCAAAATCTTAGCGGGGGCAAACACCGGGGAGCTGTTTTTT CASKILAGANTGELFF
TRBJ2-1 . TRBV9 . TGTGCCAGCAGCGTAGATAGTGACATATACAATGAGCAGTTCTTC CASSVDSDIYNEQFF
TRBJ2-1 . TRBV29-1 . TGCAGCGTCGGCCGCGGGGAAGGGACTCTTTACAATGAGCAGTTCTTC CSVGRGEGTLYNEQFF
TRBJ2-7 TRBD2 TRBV5-1 . TGCGCCAGCAGCTTGTCCGGACTAGGCTCCTACGAGCAGTACTTC CASSLSGLGSYEQYF
TRBJ2-1 TRBD2 TRBV5-5 . TGTGCCAGCAGCTTCGAAGGACTAGCGTTTGGTGAGCAGTTCTTC CASSFEGLAFGEQFF
TRBJ2-1 TRBD2 TRBV5-4 . TGTGCCAGCAACTTGGGTTCTAGCGGGGGCTACTACAATGAGCAGTTCTTC CASNLGSSGGYYNEQFF
TRBJ2-1 TRBD2 TRBV2 . TGTGCCAGCAATACGGGACTAGCGGGGTACAATGAGCAGTTCTTC CASNTGLAGYNEQFF
TRBJ1-1 . TRBV7-9 . TGTGCCAGCAGCTTCGCGGTGCCGAACACTGAAGCTTTCTTT CASSFAVPNTEAFF
TRBJ1-2 TRBD1 TRBV27 once TGTGCCAGCATGAGTTTTACAAAGGGGGCGGGTAACTATGGCTACACCTTC CASMSFTKGAGNYGYTF
TRBJ1-1 . TRBV4-1 . TGCGCCAGCAGCCAAGATGAGGCAGGGGTGACTGAAGCTTTCTTT CASSQDEAGVTEAFF
TRBJ2-7 . TRBV16 . TGTGCCAGCAGCCTCCTAAGAAATTACGAGCAGTACTTC CASSLLRNYEQYF
TRBJ1-1 . TRBV5-1 . TGCGCCAGCAGTCCCCCTTTAGCGAACACTGAAGCTTTCTTT CASSPPLANTEAFF
TRBJ2-1 TRBD2 TRBV7-8 . TGTGCCAGCAGCTTATACACTAGCGGCCGGTACTACAATGAGCAGTTCTTC CASSLYTSGRYYNEQFF
TRBJ2-7 . TRBV4-2 few TGTGCCAGCAGCCAAGTTCGCGGCGAAGCCTACGAGCAGTACTTC CASSQVRGEAYEQYF
TRBJ2-7 TRBD1 TRBV6-5 . TGTGCCAGCCAGGACAGGGAGTGCGAGCAGTACTTC CASQDRECEQYF
TRBJ2-2 . TRBV30 . TGTGCCTGGAGTGATGTAGTCCCCGGGGAGCTGTTTTTT CAWSDVVPGELFF
TRBJ2-3 TRBD2 TRBV28 . TGTGCCAGCAGAGGACTAGCGGCTACAGATACGCAGTATTTT CASRGLAATDTQYF